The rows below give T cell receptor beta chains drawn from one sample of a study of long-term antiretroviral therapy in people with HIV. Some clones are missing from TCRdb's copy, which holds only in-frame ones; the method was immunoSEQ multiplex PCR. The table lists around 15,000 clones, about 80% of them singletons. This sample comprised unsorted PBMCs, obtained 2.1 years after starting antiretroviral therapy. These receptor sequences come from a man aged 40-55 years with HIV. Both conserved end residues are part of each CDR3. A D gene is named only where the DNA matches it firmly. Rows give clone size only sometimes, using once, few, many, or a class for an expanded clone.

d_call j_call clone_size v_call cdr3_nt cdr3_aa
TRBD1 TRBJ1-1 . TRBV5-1 TGCGCCAGCAGCTGGGACAGGGGGCGCGTTACTGAAGCTTTCTTT CASSWDRGRVTEAFF
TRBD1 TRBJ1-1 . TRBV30 TGTGCCTGGACCTCCGGGACAGGTCGAAGAGCTTTCTTT CAWTSGTGRRAFF
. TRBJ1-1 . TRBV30 TGTGCCTGGAGTGTTGTACTGAACACTGAAGCTTTCTTT CAWSVVLNTEAFF
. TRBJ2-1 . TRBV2 TGTGCCAGCAGTGAGGAGGGGTACTACAATGAGCAGTTCTTC CASSEEGYYNEQFF
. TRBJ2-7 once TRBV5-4 TGTGCCAGCAGTTTCGACAGAAACTACGAGCAGTACTTC CASSFDRNYEQYF
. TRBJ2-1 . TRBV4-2 TGTGCCAGCAGCCAAGATCTGGCGCCCTCCTACAATGAGCAGTTCTTC CASSQDLAPSYNEQFF
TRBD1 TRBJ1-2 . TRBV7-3 TGTGCCAGCAGCAACACAGGGGGCGATGGCTACACCTTC CASSNTGGDGYTF
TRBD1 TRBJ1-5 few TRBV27 TGTGCCAGCAGTTTAGGACAGGGGGTTCAGCCCCAGCATTTT CASSLGQGVQPQHF
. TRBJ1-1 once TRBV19 TGTGCCAGTAGTATTACAGGGAACACTGAAGCTTTCTTT CASSITGNTEAFF
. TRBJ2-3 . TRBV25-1 TGTGCCAGCAGTAGGCAGGGGTCTGCAGATACGCAGTATTTT CASSRQGSADTQYF
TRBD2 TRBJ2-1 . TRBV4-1 TGCGCCAGCAGCCAAGGAAGCGGGGGGGCCTACAATGAGCAGTTCTTC CASSQGSGGAYNEQFF
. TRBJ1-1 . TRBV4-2 TGTGCCAGCAGCCATGGCGACCTAATGGGAGAGAACACTGAAGCTTTCTTT CASSHGDLMGENTEAFF
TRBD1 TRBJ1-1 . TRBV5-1 TGCGCCAGCAGCTCGTTGACAGGGGGCGCACGAACTGAAGCTTTCTTT CASSSLTGGARTEAFF
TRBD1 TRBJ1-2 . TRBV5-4 TGTGCCAGCAGCAACGAGGGGGCCTATGGCTACACCTTC CASSNEGAYGYTF
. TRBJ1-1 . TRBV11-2 TGTGCCAGCAGCCCGTGGGAGAACACTGAAGCTTTCTTT CASSPWENTEAFF
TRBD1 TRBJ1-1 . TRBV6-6 TGTGCCAGCAGGTCGGACAGGACGTCTGAAGCTTTCTTT CASRSDRTSEAFF
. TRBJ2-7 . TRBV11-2 TGTGCCAGCAGCTTTTCGGCAGGGGCCTACGAGCAGTACTTC CASSFSAGAYEQYF
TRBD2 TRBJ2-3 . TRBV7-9 TGTGCCAGCAGCTTTACGGGGGGGACCACAGATACGCAGTATTTT CASSFTGGTTDTQYF
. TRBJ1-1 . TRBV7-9 TGTGCCAGCAGCCCCCGGAGGAACACTGAAGCTTTCTTT CASSPRRNTEAFF
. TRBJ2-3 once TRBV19 TGTGCCAGTAGTATAGATGGGGGGTTCCGCACAGATACGCAGTATTTT CASSIDGGFRTDTQYF
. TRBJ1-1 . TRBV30 TGTGCCTGGAGTGTACGGTACCGCCAGGCTAACACTGAAGCTTTCTTT CAWSVRYRQANTEAFF
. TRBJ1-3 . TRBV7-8 TGTGCCAGCAGCTTACTGGGGGCGAGGGGAAACACCATATATTTT CASSLLGARGNTIYF
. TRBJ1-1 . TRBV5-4 TGTGCCAGCAGCTCGGGGGGGTGGGGAAGGAACACTGAAGCTTTCTTT CASSSGGWGRNTEAFF
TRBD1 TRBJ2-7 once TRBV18 TGTGCCAGCTCACCATCAGACCTTTACCGGGGACAGGGGCACTACGAGCAGTACTTC CASSPSDLYRGQGHYEQYF
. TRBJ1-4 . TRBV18 TGTGCCAGCTCCGATTACGGGACATCTGAAAAACTGTTTTTT CASSDYGTSEKLFF
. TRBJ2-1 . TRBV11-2 TGTGCCAGCAGCTCACTTGCGGGGATCAATGAGCAGTTCTTC CASSSLAGINEQFF
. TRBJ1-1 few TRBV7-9 TGTGCCAGCAGCTTAGTTGAGGCAGGCTTGAACACTGAAGCTTTCTTT CASSLVEAGLNTEAFF
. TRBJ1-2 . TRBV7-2 TGTGCCAGCAGCTTCGGACACATTTCAGGCTATGGCTACACCTTC CASSFGHISGYGYTF
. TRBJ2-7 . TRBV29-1 TGCAGCGTTGAAGATCGGGACTACGAGCAGTACTTC CSVEDRDYEQYF
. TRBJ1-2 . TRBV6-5 TGTGCCAGCAGTTACTCGAAAGGGACACCGTATGGCTACACCTTC CASSYSKGTPYGYTF
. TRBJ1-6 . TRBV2 TGTGCCAGCAGTGAAGCGGGGAGCTCCTATAATTCACCCCTCCACTTT CASSEAGSSYNSPLHF
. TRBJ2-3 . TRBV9 TGTGCCAGCAGCGTAGTGTGGGGGGCTAGCACAGATACGCAGTATTTT CASSVVWGASTDTQYF
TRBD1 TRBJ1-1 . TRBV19 TGTGCCAGTAGTATAGACGGGACAGGGGGCTCTGAAGCTTTCTTT CASSIDGTGGSEAFF
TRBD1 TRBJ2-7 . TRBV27 TGTGCCACCCCATCCCGGGACAGGGGATCCTACGAGCAGTACTTC CATPSRDRGSYEQYF
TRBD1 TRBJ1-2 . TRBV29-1 TGCAGCGTGGCACAGGGGAACTATGGCTACACCTTC CSVAQGNYGYTF
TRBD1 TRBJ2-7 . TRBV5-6 TGTGCCAGCAGCTCGACAGGGGACGGTTACGAGCAGTACTTC CASSSTGDGYEQYF
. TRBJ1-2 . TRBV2 TGTGCCAGCAGTGAATCGGTCAACTATGGCTACACCTTC CASSESVNYGYTF
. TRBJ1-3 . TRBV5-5 TGTGCCAGCAGACCTGGACAGTCGGCTGGAAACACCATATATTTT CASRPGQSAGNTIYF
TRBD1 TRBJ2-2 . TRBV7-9 TGTGCCAGCCGGGGGGGCCTCCGGGACAGGGGAACCGGGGAGCTGTTTTTT CASRGGLRDRGTGELFF
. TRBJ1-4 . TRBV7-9 TGTGCCAGCAGCCAGCGGGGGGTGGATGAAAAACTGTTTTTT CASSQRGVDEKLFF
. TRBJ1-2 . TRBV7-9 TGTGCCAGCAGTCTAGGAGGGTACGGCTACACCTTC CASSLGGYGYTF
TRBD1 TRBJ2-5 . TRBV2 TGTGCCAGCAGTGAAGCGGGACAGGGAGAAGAGACCCAGTACTTC CASSEAGQGEETQYF
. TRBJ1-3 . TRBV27 TGTGCCAGCAGTCTCGGAGGAGCTGGAAACACCATATATTTT CASSLGGAGNTIYF